This T cell receptor beta chain derives from a study of blood T cell repertoires in COVID-19. Study in general: The study drew acute and convalescent COVID-19 samples from the United States, Italy and Spain. T cells, B-cell-depleted T cells, or PBMCs provided the cDNA or gDNA that served as material.

CDR3 length: 16 amino acids. The V gene lost 1 base and the J gene lost 4 bases, with 13 bases spanning the gap. Germline CDR1 reads SEHNR; CDR2 reads FQNEAQ (reference sequence). In Seattle, patients joined the study during active infection and were tracked longitudinally. Data came from immunoSEQ multiplex PCR; TCRdb stores just in-frame clones and leaves some out. The sample records roughly 280,000 clones, 70% to 90% being singletons. The specimen sequenced was peripheral blood. The source is a woman aged 60 to 75 with COVID-19, enrolled during active disease. The rearrangement joins TRBV7-9 to TRBJ2-2; a weak D match, TRBD1 (5 bases). CDR3 bases: TGTGCCAGCAGCTTAGTGGTTGGGGCCAGCACCGGGGAGCTGTTTTTT. Amino acid sequence: CASSLVVGASTGELFF.